These T cell receptor beta chains were read from a single sample in a study of technical replicates of blood from several donors. Clones were read by immunoSEQ multiplex PCR, and TCRdb kept only the in-frame ones, dropping some. The sample records tens of thousands of clones, approximately 94% being singletons. The specimen sequenced was T cells isolated from PBMCs. These receptors were collected from a human donor in good health. The CDR3 runs from the conserved cysteine through the conserved F or W.

v_call: TRBV6-6; j_call: TRBJ2-6; cdr3_aa: CASSYDSSGANVLTF
v_call: TRBV28; j_call: TRBJ2-5; cdr3_aa: CASSLNSKETQYF
v_call: TRBV9; j_call: TRBJ2-2; cdr3_aa: CASSVLQTGELFF
v_call: TRBV30; j_call: TRBJ2-7; cdr3_aa: CAWSPGTGGYEQYF
v_call: TRBV6-1; j_call: TRBJ2-7; cdr3_aa: CASSDYRDRLPYEQYF
v_call: TRBV19; j_call: TRBJ1-1; cdr3_aa: CASSTSGGKAFF
v_call: TRBV18; j_call: TRBJ2-5; cdr3_aa: CASSPRGSGGQETQYF
v_call: TRBV10-2; j_call: TRBJ1-2; cdr3_aa: CASTPGDRATPDYGYTF
v_call: TRBV4-1; j_call: TRBJ2-5; cdr3_aa: CASSQEGGYQETQYF
v_call: TRBV5-5; j_call: TRBJ2-7; cdr3_aa: CASSLKAFLERFNEQYF
v_call: TRBV19; j_call: TRBJ2-7; cdr3_aa: CASSGLAGFSTYEQYF
v_call: TRBV27; j_call: TRBJ2-1; cdr3_aa: CASSYSGQPPYNEQFF
v_call: TRBV10-2; j_call: TRBJ1-5; cdr3_aa: CASRDAGAQPQHF
v_call: TRBV20-1; j_call: TRBJ1-4; cdr3_aa: CSATDRDKLFF
v_call: TRBV5-6; j_call: TRBJ1-4; cdr3_aa: CASSLGQGGEKLFF
v_call: TRBV4-1; j_call: TRBJ2-3; cdr3_aa: CASSHAPTGTDSTDTQYF
v_call: TRBV4-1; j_call: TRBJ1-4; cdr3_aa: CASSQETGSGEKLFF
v_call: TRBV11-3; j_call: TRBJ1-6; cdr3_aa: CASSLPGVGSPLHF
v_call: TRBV6-5; j_call: TRBJ2-7; cdr3_aa: CASSSQPPSSYEQYF
v_call: TRBV4-1; j_call: TRBJ2-5; cdr3_aa: CASSQHRGGGETQYF
v_call: TRBV30; j_call: TRBJ1-1; cdr3_aa: CAWSVSFRRYAEGTEAFF
v_call: TRBV7-9; j_call: TRBJ2-7; cdr3_aa: CASSQTTGQFIYEQYF
v_call: TRBV27; j_call: TRBJ1-1; cdr3_aa: CASTRTGRAEAFF
v_call: TRBV10-3; j_call: TRBJ2-2; cdr3_aa: CAISESRQGPGELFF
v_call: TRBV5-8; j_call: TRBJ2-5; cdr3_aa: CASSLGDVLAGQTQYF
v_call: TRBV6-1; j_call: TRBJ2-3; cdr3_aa: CASSVRGLAGGYTDTQYF
v_call: TRBV11-2; j_call: TRBJ2-7; cdr3_aa: CASSLGVLGTDYEQYF
v_call: TRBV9; j_call: TRBJ2-5; cdr3_aa: CASQGQGYQETQYF
v_call: TRBV28; j_call: TRBJ2-7; cdr3_aa: CASRRGAGPYEQYF
v_call: TRBV7-9; j_call: TRBJ2-7; cdr3_aa: CASSLGGDEQYF
v_call: TRBV5-1; j_call: TRBJ2-3; cdr3_aa: CASSFRSGSADTQYF
v_call: TRBV10-2; j_call: TRBJ2-7; cdr3_aa: CAISGTGNSEQYF
v_call: TRBV5-1; j_call: TRBJ2-1; cdr3_aa: CASGETSGSSYEQFF
v_call: TRBV11-2; j_call: TRBJ2-1; cdr3_aa: CASRDHTTSSYNEQFF
v_call: TRBV14; j_call: TRBJ2-7; cdr3_aa: CASSRTSGVEQYF
v_call: TRBV6-5; j_call: TRBJ2-7; cdr3_aa: CASSSGQFSYEQYF
v_call: TRBV11-3; j_call: TRBJ2-7; cdr3_aa: CASSSRLAASYEQYF
v_call: TRBV6-4; j_call: TRBJ2-1; cdr3_aa: CASSDSLSGSINEQFF
v_call: TRBV7-2; j_call: TRBJ2-2; cdr3_aa: CASSLGQRESPGELFF
v_call: TRBV29-1; j_call: TRBJ2-5; cdr3_aa: CSVPGVSTGDYPYQETQYF
v_call: TRBV19; j_call: TRBJ1-1; cdr3_aa: CASSIEGAGTEAFF
v_call: TRBV19; j_call: TRBJ1-2; cdr3_aa: CASKTGLGGYTF
v_call: TRBV10-2; j_call: TRBJ2-7; cdr3_aa: CASRSITSGGPYEQYF
v_call: TRBV4-1; j_call: TRBJ1-1; cdr3_aa: CASRAGTASSNTEAFF
v_call: TRBV25-1; j_call: TRBJ2-5; cdr3_aa: CASTKTGSETQYF
v_call: TRBV5-4; j_call: TRBJ1-2; cdr3_aa: CASSYHGAETNYGYTF